This entry is about one T cell receptor beta chain. Its target is not known. Germline V gives CDR1 MGHDK, CDR2 SYGVNS. Trimming pared 11 bases from V and 1 base from J, leaving 15 bases between. This CDR3 has 15 amino acids. These data are taken from a study of cytomegalovirus exposure and HLA in healthy donors. Findings of the study overall: It was likely that a cluster of highly shared sequence variants was a sequencing artifact. Despite most TCR sequences being rare, some public TCRs occurred in many donors.

The PCR contained 60 Vbeta and 13 Jbeta primers. In the authors' workflow: As a later analysis found, there were tens of millions of unique TCR beta chains, of which 8.5 million to 13 million were shared. Generated by immunoSEQ multiplex PCR, the TCRdb table keeps only in-frame clones and is missing some. V, J and clone size were drawn from that table, and D and trimming were deduced from the DNA. Counted here are some 140,000 clones, around 79% occurring once; the ten biggest clones make up approximately 8%. The specimen sequenced was PBMCs. This clonotype originated in a man aged 25 to 45 in good health and CMV-seropositive. The rearrangement links TRBV25-1 to TRBJ2-6; D possibly corresponds to TRBD2 (5 bases). Here the CDR3 DNA reads TGTGCCGCCGGCGGGCGGGTTTCTGGGGCCAACGTCCTGACTTTC. Translated, it gives CAAGGRVSGANVLTF.